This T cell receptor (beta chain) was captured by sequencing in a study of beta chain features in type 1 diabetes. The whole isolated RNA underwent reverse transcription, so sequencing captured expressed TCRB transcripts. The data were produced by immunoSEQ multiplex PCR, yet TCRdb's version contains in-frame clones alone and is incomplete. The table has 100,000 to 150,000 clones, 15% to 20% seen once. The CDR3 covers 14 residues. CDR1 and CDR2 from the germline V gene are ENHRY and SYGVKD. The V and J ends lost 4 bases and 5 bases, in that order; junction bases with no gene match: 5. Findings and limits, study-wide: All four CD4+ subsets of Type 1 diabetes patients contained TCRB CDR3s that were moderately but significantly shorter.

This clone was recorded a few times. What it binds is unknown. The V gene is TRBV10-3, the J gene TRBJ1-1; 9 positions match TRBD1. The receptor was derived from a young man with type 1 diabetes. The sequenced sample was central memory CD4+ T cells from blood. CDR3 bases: TGTGCCATCAGTGGTGACAGGGGGAAGACTGAAGCTTTCTTT. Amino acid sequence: CAISGDRGKTEAFF.